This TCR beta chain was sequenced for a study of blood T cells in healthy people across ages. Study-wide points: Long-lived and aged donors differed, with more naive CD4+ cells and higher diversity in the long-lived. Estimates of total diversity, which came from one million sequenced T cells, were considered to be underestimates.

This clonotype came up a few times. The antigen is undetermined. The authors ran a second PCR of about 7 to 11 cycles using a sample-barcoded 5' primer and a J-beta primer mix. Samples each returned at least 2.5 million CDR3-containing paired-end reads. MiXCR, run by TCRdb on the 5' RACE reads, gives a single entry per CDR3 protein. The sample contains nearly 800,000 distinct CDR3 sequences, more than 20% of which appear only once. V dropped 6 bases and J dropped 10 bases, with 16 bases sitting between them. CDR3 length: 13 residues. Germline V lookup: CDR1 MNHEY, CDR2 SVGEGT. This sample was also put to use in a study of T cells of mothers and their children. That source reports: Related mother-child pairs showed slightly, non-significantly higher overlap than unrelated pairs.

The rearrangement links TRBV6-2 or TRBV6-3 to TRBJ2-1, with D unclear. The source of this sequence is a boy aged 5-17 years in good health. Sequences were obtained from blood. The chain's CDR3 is CASRDSLGWEQFF. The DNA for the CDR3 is TGTGCCAGCAGAGACTCCCTCGGGTGGGAGCAGTTCTTC.